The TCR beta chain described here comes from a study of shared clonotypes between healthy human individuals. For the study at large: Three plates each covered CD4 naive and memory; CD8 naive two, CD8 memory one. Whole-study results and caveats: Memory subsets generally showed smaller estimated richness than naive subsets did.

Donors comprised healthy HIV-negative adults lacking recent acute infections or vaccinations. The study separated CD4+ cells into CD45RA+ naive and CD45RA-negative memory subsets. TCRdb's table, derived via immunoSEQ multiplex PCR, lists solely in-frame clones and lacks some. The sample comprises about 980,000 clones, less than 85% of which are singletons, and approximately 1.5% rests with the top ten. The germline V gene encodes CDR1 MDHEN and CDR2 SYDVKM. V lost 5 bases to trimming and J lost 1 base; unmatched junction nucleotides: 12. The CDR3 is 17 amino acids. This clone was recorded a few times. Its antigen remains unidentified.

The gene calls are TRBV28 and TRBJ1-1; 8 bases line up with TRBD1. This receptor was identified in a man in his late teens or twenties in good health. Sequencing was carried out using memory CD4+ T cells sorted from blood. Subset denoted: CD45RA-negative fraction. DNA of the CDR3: TGTGCCAGCAGTGATCCCGGGACAGGTAGCAAGAACACTGAAGCTTTCTTT. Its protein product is CASSDPGTGSKNTEAFF.